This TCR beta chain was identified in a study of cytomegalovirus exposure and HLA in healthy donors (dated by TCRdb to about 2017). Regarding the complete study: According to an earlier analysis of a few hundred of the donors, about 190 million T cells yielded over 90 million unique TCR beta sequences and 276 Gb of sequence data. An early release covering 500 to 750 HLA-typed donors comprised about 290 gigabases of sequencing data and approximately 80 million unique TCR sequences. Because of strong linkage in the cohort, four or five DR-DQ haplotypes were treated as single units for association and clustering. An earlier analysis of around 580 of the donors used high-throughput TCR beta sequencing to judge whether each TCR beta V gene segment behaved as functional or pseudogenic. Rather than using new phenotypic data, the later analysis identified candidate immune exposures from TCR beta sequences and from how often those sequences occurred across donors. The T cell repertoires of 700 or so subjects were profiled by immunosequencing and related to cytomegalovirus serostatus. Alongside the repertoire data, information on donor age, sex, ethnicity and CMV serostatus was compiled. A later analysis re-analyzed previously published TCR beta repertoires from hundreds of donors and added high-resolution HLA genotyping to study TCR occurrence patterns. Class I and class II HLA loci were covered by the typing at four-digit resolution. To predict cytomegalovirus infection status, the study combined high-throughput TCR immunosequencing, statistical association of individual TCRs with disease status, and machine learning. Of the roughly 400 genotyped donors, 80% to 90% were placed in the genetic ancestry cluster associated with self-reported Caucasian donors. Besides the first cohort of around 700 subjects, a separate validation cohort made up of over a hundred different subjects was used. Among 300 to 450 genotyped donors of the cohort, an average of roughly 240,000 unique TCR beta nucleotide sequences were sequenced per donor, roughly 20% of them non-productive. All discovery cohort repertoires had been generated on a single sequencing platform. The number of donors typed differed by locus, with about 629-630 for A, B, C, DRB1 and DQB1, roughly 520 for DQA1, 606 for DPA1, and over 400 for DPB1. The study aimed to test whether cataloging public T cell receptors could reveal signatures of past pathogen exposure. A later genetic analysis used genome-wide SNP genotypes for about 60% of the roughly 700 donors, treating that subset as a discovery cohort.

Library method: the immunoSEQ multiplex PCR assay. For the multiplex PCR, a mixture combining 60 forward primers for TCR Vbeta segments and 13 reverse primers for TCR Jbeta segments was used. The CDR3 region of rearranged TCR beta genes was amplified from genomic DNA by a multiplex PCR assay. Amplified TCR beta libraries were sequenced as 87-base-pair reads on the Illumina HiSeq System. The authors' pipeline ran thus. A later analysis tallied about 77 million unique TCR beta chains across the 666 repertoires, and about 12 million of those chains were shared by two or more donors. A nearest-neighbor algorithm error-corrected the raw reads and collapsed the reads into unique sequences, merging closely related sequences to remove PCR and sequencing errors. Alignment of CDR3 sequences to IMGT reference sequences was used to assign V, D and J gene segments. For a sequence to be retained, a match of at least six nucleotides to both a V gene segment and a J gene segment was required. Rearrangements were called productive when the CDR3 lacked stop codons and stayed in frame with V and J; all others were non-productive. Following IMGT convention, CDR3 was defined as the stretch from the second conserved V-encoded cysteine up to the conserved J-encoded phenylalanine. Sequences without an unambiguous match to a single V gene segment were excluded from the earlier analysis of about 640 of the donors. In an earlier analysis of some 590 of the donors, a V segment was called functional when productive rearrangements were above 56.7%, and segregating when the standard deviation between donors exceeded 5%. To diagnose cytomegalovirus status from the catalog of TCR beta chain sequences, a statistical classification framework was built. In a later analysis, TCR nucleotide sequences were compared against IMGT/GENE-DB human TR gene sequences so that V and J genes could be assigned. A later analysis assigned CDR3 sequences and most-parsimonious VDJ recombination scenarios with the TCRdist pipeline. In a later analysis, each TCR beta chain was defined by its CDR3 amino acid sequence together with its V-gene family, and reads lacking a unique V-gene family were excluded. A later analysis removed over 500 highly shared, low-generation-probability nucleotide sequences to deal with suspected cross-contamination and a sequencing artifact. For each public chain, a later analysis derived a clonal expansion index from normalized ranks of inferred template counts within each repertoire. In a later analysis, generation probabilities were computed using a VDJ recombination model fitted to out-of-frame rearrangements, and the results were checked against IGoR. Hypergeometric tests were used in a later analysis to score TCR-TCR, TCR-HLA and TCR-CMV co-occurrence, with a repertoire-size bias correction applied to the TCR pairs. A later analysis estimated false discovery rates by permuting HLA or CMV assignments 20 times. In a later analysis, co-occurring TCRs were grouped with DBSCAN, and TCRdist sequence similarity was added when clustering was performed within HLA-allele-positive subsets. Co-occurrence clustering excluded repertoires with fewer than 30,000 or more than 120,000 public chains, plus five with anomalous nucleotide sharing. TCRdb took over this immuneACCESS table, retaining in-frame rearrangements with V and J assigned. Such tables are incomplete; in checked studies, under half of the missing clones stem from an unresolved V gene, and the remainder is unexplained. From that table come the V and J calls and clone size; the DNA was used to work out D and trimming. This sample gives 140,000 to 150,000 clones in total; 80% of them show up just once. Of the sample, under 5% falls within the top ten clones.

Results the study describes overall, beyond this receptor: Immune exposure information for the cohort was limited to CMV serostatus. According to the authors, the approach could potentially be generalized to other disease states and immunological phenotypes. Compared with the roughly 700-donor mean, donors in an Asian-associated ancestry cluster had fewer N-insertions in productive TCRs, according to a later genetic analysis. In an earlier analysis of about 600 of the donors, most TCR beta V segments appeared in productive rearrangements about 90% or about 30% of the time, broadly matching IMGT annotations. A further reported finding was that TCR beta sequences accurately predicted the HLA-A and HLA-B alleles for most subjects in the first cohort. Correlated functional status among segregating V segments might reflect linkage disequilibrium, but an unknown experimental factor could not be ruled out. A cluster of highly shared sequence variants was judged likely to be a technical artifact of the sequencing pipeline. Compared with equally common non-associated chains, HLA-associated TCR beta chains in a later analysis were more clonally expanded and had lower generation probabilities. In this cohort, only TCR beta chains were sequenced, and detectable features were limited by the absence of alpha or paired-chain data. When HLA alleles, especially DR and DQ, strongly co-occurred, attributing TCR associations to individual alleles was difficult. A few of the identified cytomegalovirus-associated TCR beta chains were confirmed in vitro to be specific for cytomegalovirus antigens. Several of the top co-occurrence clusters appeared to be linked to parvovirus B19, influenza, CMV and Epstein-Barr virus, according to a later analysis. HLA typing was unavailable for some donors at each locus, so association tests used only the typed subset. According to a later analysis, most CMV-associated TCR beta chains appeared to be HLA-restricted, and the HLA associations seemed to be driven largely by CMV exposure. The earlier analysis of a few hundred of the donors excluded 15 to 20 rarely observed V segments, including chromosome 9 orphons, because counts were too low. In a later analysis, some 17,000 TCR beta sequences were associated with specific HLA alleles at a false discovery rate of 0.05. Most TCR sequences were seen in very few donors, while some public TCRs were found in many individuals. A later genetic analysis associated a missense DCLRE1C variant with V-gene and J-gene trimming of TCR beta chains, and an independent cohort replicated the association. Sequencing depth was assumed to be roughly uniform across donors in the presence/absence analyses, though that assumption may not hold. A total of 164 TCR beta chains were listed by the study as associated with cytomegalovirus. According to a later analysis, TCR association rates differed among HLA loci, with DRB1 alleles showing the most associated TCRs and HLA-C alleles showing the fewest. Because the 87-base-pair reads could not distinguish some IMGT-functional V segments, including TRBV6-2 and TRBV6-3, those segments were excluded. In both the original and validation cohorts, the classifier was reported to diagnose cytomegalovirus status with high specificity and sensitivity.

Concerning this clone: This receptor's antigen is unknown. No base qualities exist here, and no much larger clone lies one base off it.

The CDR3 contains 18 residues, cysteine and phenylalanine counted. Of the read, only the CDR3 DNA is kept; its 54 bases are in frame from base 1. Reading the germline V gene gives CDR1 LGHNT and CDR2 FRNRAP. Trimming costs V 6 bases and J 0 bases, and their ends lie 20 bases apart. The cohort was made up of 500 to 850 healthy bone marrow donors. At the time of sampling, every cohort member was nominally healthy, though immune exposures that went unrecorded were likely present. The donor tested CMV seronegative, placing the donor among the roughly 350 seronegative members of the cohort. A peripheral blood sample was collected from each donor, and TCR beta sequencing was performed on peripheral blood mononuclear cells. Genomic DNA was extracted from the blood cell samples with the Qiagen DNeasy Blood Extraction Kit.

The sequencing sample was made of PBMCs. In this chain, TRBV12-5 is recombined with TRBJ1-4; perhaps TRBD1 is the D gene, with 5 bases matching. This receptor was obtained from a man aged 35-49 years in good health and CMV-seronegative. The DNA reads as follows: TGTGCTAGTGGGGGGACTTCGGATGGTCTGGCAACTAATGAAAAACTGTTTTTT. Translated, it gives CASGGTSDGLATNEKLFF.